This T cell receptor beta chain was profiled in a study of T-cell reconstitution after alpha-beta-depleted transplantation in children. Remarks on this clonotype: What it recognizes is unknown.

The CDR3 is 15 amino acids. J was trimmed by 6 bases and V by 3 bases; bases with no gene match: 4. Germline CDR1 reads MNHNS; CDR2 reads SASEGT. Study-wide points: One year post-transplant, T-cell counts and diversity were largely derived from T cells produced anew. The study reportedly traced alpha-beta T cells about two months after transplant to several hundred expanded graft clones. The study traced high day-60 TCRbeta diversity in some patients to surviving recipient T cells and thymic progenitors.

TCRbeta library construction was performed incorporating unique molecular identifiers. TCRdb reprocessed the PCR reads with MiXCR, giving one entry per CDR3 protein. The table has about 27,000 distinct CDR3 sequences, over 15% seen once. This sequence originates from a male patient aged 2-15 years who had a stem cell transplant for acute lymphoblastic leukemia, so the T cells may come from the graft donor. The source was PBMCs, mostly from graft donor cells, collected 60 days after TCRalphabeta/CD19-depleted stem cell transplant. V is TRBV6-1 and J is TRBJ1-5; 11 bases are a match to TRBD1. The CDR3 coding sequence is TGTGCCAGCAGTGATGGGACAGGGGGTTTTCAGCCCCAGCATTTT. Translating it yields CASSDGTGGFQPQHF.